This TCR beta chain was recovered during a study of CD8 T cells in Susac syndrome. The V gene's germline CDR1 is MNHEY and CDR2 SMNVEV (reference sequence). This CDR3 spans 13 amino acids. Trimming cost V 6 bases and J 8 bases; bases outside gene matches: 6. It was with random hexamers that 0.5 to 1 ug RNA was reverse transcribed. In TCRdb, the immunoSEQ multiplex PCR reads were re-called with MiXCR into one record per CDR3 protein. The table includes over 150,000 distinct CDR3 sequences, about 94% detected once. The TEMRA cells underwent FACS enrichment, while the CD8+ and CD4+ T cells underwent negative isolation.

V usage is TRBV27 and J usage is TRBJ1-4, with 7 positions matching TRBD1. This clonotype originated in a human donor with multiple sclerosis. Sequencing was carried out using CD4+ T cells from PBMCs. CDR3 nucleotide sequence: TGTGCCAGCAGCAGGGGGTGGGGCGAAAAACTGTTTTTT. It specifies CASSRGWGEKLFF.